A single TCR beta chain is shown here with its context. Its antigen is undetermined. An end of the junction differs from the germline gene, which may be a read error. This sample is drawn from a study of CD8+CD57+ T cells in acquired aplastic anemia. Germline CDR1 and CDR2: SEHNR and FQNEAQ (reference sequence). The CDR3 extends over 14 amino acids. Points from the study as a whole: Overlap between patients and controls comprised 25 to 30 CD8+ CDR3 sequences.

CD8+CD57+ cell expansion had been shown by flow cytometry in patients chosen for sequencing. TCR beta VDJ and CDR3 profiles were obtained from a genomic DNA template. In TCRdb, the reads were re-called with MiXCR into one record per CDR3 protein. The sample shows hundreds of thousands of distinct CDR3 sequences, approximately 80% of them seen only once. The sample comprised sorted CD4+, CD8+, or CD8+CD57+ T cells (not recorded which) from PBMCs. This clonotype was sampled from a human donor with aplastic anemia. The genes are TRBV7-9 and TRBJ2-3; possible D gene TRBD2, 5 bases. CDR3 nucleotide sequence: TGTGCCAGCAGCTTAGCGGCCGGGGAGCTTATGTTGTGTTTT. Translated: CASSLAAGELMLCF.